This TCR beta chain originates from a study of long-term antiretroviral therapy in people with HIV. Sequencing relied on immunoSEQ assay v3.0, run at survey level. Sequencing was performed with immunoSEQ multiplex PCR; in TCRdb, only in-frame clones are kept and a portion is missing. The sample has tens of thousands of clones; 80% to 90% are singletons. The CDR3 sequence is 16 residues long. Germline-derived CDR1 and CDR2 are KGHSH and LQKENI. The V and J ends lost 5 bases and 2 bases respectively, with 17 bases between them. The sample holds one count of this clone. The V and J genes are TRBV18 and TRBJ2-3; no firm D call. The source material was unsorted PBMCs, sampled less than 4.7 years after starting antiretroviral therapy. The origin of this receptor is a young man with HIV. The DNA of the CDR3 is TGTGCCAGCTCAGAACCAATGGGGTCCCCCACAGATACGCAGTATTTT. Translating it yields CASSEPMGSPTDTQYF.